This entry is about one TCR beta chain. This entry belongs to a study of blood T cell repertoires in COVID-19. It was during active infection that Seattle patients were enrolled and then longitudinally followed. Profiled with immunoSEQ multiplex PCR; TCRdb holds only in-frame clones, not every one. The sample has approximately 90,000 clones, 65% to 85% seen once. CDR1 MNHEY and CDR2 SVGAGI come from the germline V gene. There are 14 residues in the CDR3. Trimming removed 5 bases from V and 8 bases from J; junction bases left unmatched: 6. This TCR was sampled from a man aged 70-80 years with COVID-19, enrolled during active disease. Sequencing was carried out using peripheral blood. J is TRBJ2-1 and V is TRBV6-5, with 10 bases identical to TRBD1. The CDR3 protein is CASSKGQGSDEQFF. Here the CDR3 DNA reads TGTGCCAGCAGTAAGGGACAGGGGTCGGATGAGCAGTTCTTC.